This TCR beta chain is from a study of cytomegalovirus exposure and HLA in healthy donors. Broader study findings: A later analysis appeared to link common viral pathogens to several of the most significant clusters. Researchers catalogued approximately 170 TCR beta chains as cytomegalovirus-associated. Later analysis showed TCR association rates varying by HLA locus, highest for DRB1 and lowest for HLA-C.

Use of 60 Vbeta and 13 Jbeta primers characterized the PCR. The repertoire was sequenced with immunoSEQ multiplex PCR; TCRdb's copy has only in-frame clones and lacks some. This sample lists approximately 43,000 clones; its ten largest clones have more than 1.5%. V lost 5 bases, J lost 8 bases, and 11 bases stayed unmatched. The CDR3 extends over 15 amino acids. Germline loops: CDR1 LNHDA, CDR2 SQIVND (reference sequence). On this clone: The antigen is undetermined.

This chain joins TRBV19 and TRBJ1-1; 10 bases match TRBD1. The source is a woman aged 25 to 39 in good health and CMV-seronegative. Material for sequencing was PBMCs. The CDR3 DNA follows: TGTGCCAGTAGTCCCCTGAGGACAGGGGGGCCAGAAGCTTTCTTT. Translating it yields CASSPLRTGGPEAFF.